A selection of T cell receptor beta chains follows, all from one sample in a study of blood T cell repertoires in COVID-19. Assay used: immunoSEQ multiplex PCR; TCRdb lists only in-frame clones, some missing. In the table there are fewer than 80,000 clones, less than 90% of which are singletons. The sequenced material came from peripheral blood. All receptors come from a man of 80 years or more with COVID-19, enrolled during active disease. Both conserved end residues are trimmed from each CDR3. Each record gives: CDR3 protein, V gene, D gene. The D gene is left open where the match is weak.

ASSLGQGSYNEQF TRBV3-1/TRBV3-2 TRBD1
ASSPPRGGPGTDTQY TRBV18 TRBD2
ASSQEGLARVGELF TRBV4-2 TRBD2
ASRRPGTGVTEAF TRBV6-5 TRBD1
ASSEGGGTRY TRBV6-1 TRBD2
SVGKGTGGPYEQY TRBV29-1 TRBD1
ASSLWGTGDTDTQY TRBV7-3 TRBD1
AIRKGGDTEAF TRBV19 NA
ASSLYAGGYNSPLH TRBV7-3 TRBD1
ASSSAGTGTGEQY TRBV7-9 TRBD1
ASTDWGGDTEAF TRBV6-5 NA
ASSMGQGPTTGELF TRBV19 TRBD1
ASSLARETGGTYEQY TRBV11-3 TRBD1
AISQRGEYYEQY TRBV10-3 TRBD2
ASSPTSVSDTQY TRBV14 TRBD2
ASSQTGTYEQY TRBV18 TRBD1
ASSLGGSRDYEQY TRBV5-1 NA
SVGAQLYGYT TRBV29-1 NA
ASTRAGMNTEAF TRBV6-5 NA
ASRLAGGPKETQY TRBV5-4 TRBD2
ASSQLVGPNGYT TRBV9 NA
ASSYSIQQETQY TRBV6-2/TRBV6-3 NA
ATSRERQGYTEAF TRBV15 NA
ASSQVTGSSYNSPLH TRBV3-1/TRBV3-2 NA
ASSVESRGTKNIQY TRBV9 NA
ASRGLAGAHNEQF TRBV2 TRBD2
ASSLELWDREGGYT TRBV5-4 TRBD1
ASSLAGGSRTDTQY TRBV19 TRBD2
ASSASVGTQY TRBV12-3/TRBV12-4 NA
ASGASGSASNYGYT TRBV19 NA
ASRPNTGYYGYT TRBV6-5 NA
ASSNPGQGALGVEG TRBV6-6 TRBD1
ASSQGDSYYNEQF TRBV3-1/TRBV3-2 NA
SVNSHSTDTQY TRBV29-1 NA
ASSRGRGNTGELF TRBV7-9 NA
ASSLGGGQRSAGYT TRBV7-9 TRBD1
ASSADRASNQPQH TRBV19 TRBD1
ASSDYGTGGVYGYT TRBV25-1 TRBD1
ATSLGQGSIFNQPQH TRBV15 NA
ASSLRGQGQEKLF TRBV7-9 TRBD1
ASSKTGDPYEQY TRBV5-1 TRBD1
ASSKPGREEGGYT TRBV19 NA
ASSPGTGGDGYT TRBV5-1 TRBD1
SVEWQASTDTQY TRBV29-1 NA
ASSPDSTYGYT TRBV6-5 NA
ASSYRQSGANVLT TRBV11-3 NA
ASSSGQGIYSKNIQY TRBV11-3 TRBD1
ASSLEFISYEQY TRBV5-1 NA
ASTTLEGGGQPQH TRBV28 NA
ASSPRGTVYEQY TRBV27 NA
ASSYTQGLEQY TRBV6-5 NA
ASSYPGTGEAF TRBV6-5 TRBD1
ASSFGTGGFGELF TRBV7-8 TRBD1